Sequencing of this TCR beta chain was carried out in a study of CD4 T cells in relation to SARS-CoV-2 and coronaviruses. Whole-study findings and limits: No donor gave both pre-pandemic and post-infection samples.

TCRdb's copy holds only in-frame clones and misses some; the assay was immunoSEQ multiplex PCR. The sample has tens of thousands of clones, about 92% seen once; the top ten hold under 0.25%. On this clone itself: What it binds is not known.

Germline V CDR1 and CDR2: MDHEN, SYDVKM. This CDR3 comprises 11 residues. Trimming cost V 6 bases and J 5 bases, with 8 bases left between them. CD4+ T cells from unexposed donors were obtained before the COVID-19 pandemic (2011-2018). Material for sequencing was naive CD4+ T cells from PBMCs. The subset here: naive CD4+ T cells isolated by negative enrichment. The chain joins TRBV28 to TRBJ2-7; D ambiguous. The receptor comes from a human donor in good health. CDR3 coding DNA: TGTGCCAGCAGCTTAGGTAACGAGCAGTACTTC. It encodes CASSLGNEQYF.